Each of the 7 T cell receptor beta chains below was sequenced from the same sample in a study of cytomegalovirus exposure and HLA in healthy donors. With 60 Vbeta and 13 Jbeta primers, the PCR was carried out. Repertoires were generated with immunoSEQ multiplex PCR, while TCRdb's copy carries only in-frame clones and drops some. The sample lists under 200,000 clones, roughly 80% occurring once. Sequencing used PBMCs. These receptors all stem from a female donor in good health and CMV-seronegative.

This rearrangement joins TRBV7-3 to TRBJ1-1; D gene uncertain. There are 12 residues in the CDR3. From germline, CDR1 is SGHTA and CDR2 FQGTGA. V was pared by 1 base and J by 8 bases, with 8 bases between. DNA for the CDR3: TGTGCCAGCAGCTTAAGTGGAGGGGAAGCTTTCTTT. Translation: CASSLSGGEAFF.

The chain recombines TRBV28 with TRBJ2-2; D not certain. The CDR3 extends over 15 amino acids. Germline V gene data show CDR1 as MDHEN and CDR2 as SYDVKM. Trimming left V 3 bases short and J 6 bases short, with 14 bases between. The CDR3 DNA follows: TGTGCCAGCAGTTTGACACGTATGCGCGCCGGGGAGCTGTTTTTT. It specifies CASSLTRMRAGELFF. The full variable domain, its missing parts supplied by reference TRBV28 and TRBJ2-2, is DVKVTQSSRYLVKRTGEKVFLECVQDMDHENMFWYRQDPGLGLRLIYFSYDVKMKEKGDIPEGYSVSREKKERFSLILESASTNQTSMYLCASSLTRMRAGELFFGEGSRLTVL.

The chain has TRBV9 and TRBJ1-1; 8 bases match TRBD1. The CDR3 runs to 15 residues. Trimming cost V 0 bases and J 5 bases; bases outside gene matches: 6. Looked up from germline, CDR1 is SGDLS and CDR2 is YYNGEE. CDR3 region: CASSVASQGVTEAFF. The DNA for the CDR3 is TGTGCCAGCAGCGTAGCTTCACAGGGGGTTACTGAAGCTTTCTTT. The full variable domain, completed using reference TRBV9 and TRBJ1-1, is DSGVTQTPKHLITATGQRVTLRCSPRSGDLSVYWYQQSLDQGLQFLIQYYNGEERAKGNILERFSAQQFPDLHSELNLSSLELGDSALYFCASSVASQGVTEAFFGQGTRLTVV.

The chain employs TRBV28 and TRBJ1-6; 7 bases are a match to TRBD1. The V gene end was trimmed by 4 bases and the J gene end by 6 bases; junction bases not matched to a gene: 6. The V gene's germline CDR1 is MDHEN and CDR2 SYDVKM. The CDR3 contains 15 residues. In DNA form, the CDR3 reads TGTGCCAGCAGTTCTCCGGGACAGACTAATTCACCCCTCCACTTT. This encodes CASSSPGQTNSPLHF.

This clone was seen just once. The rearrangement uses TRBV9 and TRBJ1-3, with 8 nucleotides matching TRBD1. V shed 2 bases, J shed 2 bases, and the junction held 9 bases outside the gene matches. CDR3 length: 17 residues. Looked up from germline, CDR1 is SGDLS and CDR2 is YYNGEE. The CDR3: CASSVEGTGNAGNTIYF. The CDR3, as DNA: TGTGCCAGCAGCGTGGAAGGGACAGGCAACGCTGGAAACACCATATATTTT. Full variable domain (missing parts from reference TRBV9 and TRBJ1-3): DSGVTQTPKHLITATGQRVTLRCSPRSGDLSVYWYQQSLDQGLQFLIQYYNGEERAKGNILERFSAQQFPDLHSELNLSSLELGDSALYFCASSVEGTGNAGNTIYFGEGSWLTVV.

The chain is built from TRBV30 and TRBJ2-3; 9 bases are shared with TRBD2. The CDR3 length is 15 residues. V lost 2 bases and J lost 4; bases outside the gene matches: 7. CDR1 is GTSNPN and CDR2 is SVGIG in the germline V gene (reference sequence). CDR3 coding DNA: TGTGCCTGGAGTCCCACCCTAGCGGGGTCAGATACGCAGTATTTT. Translated: CAWSPTLAGSDTQYF.

The chain joins TRBV28 to TRBJ1-5; 7 bases agree with TRBD1. The CDR3 covers 17 residues. From germline, CDR1 is MDHEN and CDR2 SYDVKM. V shed 6 bases, J shed 4 bases, and the junction held 15 bases outside the gene matches. CDR3 amino acids: CASSAADGQAINQPQHF. CDR3 bases: TGTGCCAGCAGCGCCGCAGACGGACAGGCAATTAATCAGCCCCAGCATTTT.